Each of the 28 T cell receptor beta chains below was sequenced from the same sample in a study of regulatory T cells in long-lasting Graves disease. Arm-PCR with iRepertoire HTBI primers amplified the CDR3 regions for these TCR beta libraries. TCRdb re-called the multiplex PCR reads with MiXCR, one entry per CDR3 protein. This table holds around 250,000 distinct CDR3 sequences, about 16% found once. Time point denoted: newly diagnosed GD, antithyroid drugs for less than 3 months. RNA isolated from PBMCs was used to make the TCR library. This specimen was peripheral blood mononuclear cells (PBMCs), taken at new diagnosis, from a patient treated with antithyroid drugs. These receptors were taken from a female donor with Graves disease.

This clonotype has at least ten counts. The CDR3: CASSTNRRPNTEAFF. CDR3 bases: TGTGCCAGTAGTACAAACAGAAGACCGAACACTGAAGCTTTCTTT. J is TRBJ1-1 and V is TRBV19, with unresolved D. There are 15 residues in the CDR3. Between the trimmed V and J ends, which lost 4 bases and 1 base, there was a span of 13 bases. The V gene's germline CDR1 is LNHDA and CDR2 SQIVND (reference sequence).

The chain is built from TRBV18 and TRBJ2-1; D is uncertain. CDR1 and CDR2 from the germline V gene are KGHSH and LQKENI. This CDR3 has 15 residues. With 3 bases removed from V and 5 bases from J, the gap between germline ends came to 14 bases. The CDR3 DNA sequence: TGTGCCAGCTCACCCGACGGACGGGTGGACAATGAGCAGTTCTTC. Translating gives CASSPDGRVDNEQFF.

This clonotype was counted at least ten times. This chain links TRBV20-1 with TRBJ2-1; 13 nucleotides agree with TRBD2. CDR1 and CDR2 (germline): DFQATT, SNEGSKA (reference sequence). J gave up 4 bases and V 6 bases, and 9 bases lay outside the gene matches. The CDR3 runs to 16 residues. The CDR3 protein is CSARLAGGRGYNEQFF. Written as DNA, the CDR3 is TGCAGTGCGCGACTAGCGGGAGGCCGGGGATACAATGAGCAGTTCTTC.

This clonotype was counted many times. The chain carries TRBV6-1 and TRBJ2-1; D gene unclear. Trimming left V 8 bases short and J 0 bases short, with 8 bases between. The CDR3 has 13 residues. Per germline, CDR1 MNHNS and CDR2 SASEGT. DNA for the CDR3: TGTGCCAGCGTACTTCGCTCCTACAATGAGCAGTTCTTC. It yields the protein CASVLRSYNEQFF.

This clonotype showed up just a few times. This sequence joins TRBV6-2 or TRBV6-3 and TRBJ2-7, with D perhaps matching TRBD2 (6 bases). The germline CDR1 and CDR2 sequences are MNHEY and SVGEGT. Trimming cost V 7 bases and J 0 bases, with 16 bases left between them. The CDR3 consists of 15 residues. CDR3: CASTPSEGFSYEQYF. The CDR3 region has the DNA TGTGCCAGCACCCCATCGGAGGGGTTCTCCTACGAGCAGTACTTC.

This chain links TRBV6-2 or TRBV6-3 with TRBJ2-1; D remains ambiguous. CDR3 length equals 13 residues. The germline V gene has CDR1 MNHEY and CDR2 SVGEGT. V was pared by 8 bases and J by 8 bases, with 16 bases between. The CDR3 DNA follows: TGTGCCAGCCGCCGGTGTGAAGCCCATGAGCAGTTCTTC. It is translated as CASRRCEAHEQFF.

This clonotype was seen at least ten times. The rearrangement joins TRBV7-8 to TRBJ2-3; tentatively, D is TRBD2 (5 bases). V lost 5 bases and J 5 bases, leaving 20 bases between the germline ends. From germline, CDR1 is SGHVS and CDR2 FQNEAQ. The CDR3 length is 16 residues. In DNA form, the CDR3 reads TGTGCCAGCAGCCAACATGGGCGGGTCGTCGGAGATACGCAGTATTTT. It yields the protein CASSQHGRVVGDTQYF. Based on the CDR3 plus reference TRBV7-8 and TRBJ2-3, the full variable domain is GAGVSQSPRYKVAKRGQDVALRCDPISGHVSLFWYQQALGQGPEFLTYFQNEAQLDKSGLPSDRFFAERPEGSVSTLKIQRTQQEDSAVYLCASSQHGRVVGDTQYFGPGTRLTVL.

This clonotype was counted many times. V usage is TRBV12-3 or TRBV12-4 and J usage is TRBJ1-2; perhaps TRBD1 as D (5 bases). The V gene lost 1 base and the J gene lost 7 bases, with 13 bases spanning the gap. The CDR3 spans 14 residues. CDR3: CASSLDWGLLGYTF. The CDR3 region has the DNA TGTGCCAGCAGTTTAGATTGGGGACTTCTTGGCTACACCTTC.

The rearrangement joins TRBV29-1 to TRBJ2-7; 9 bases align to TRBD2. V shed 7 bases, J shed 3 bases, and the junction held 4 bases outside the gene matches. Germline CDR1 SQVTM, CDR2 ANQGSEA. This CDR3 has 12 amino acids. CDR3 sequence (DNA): TGCAGCGCGCGACTAGCGGACTACGAGCAGTACTTC. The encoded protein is CSARLADYEQYF.

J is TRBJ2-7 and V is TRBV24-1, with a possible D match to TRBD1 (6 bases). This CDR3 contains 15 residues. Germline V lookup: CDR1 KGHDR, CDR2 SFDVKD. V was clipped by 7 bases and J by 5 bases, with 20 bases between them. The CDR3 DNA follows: TGTGCCACCAGCCTATCACATACAGGGAACCACGAGCAGTACTTC. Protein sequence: CATSLSHTGNHEQYF.

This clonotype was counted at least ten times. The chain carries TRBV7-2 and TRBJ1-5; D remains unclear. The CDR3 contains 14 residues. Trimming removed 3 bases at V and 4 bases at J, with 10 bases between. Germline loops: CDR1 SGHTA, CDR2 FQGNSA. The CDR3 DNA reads TGTGCCAGCAGCTTCCGGCGGGGAAATCAGCCCCAGCATTTT. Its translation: CASSFRRGNQPQHF.

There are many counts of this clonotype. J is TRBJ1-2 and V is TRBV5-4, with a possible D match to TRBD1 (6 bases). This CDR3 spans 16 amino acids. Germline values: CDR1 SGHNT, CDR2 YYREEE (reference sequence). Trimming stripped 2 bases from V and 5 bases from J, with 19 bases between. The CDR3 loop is CASSFYATGALYGYTF. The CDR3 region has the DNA TGTGCCAGCAGCTTTTATGCGACAGGTGCTTTATATGGCTACACCTTC.

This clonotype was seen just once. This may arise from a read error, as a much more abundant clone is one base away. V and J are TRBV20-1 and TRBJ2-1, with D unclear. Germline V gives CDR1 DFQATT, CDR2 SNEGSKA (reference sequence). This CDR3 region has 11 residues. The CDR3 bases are TGCAGTGCAACTCCGGGCGATGAGCAGTGCTTC. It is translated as CSATPGDEQCF.

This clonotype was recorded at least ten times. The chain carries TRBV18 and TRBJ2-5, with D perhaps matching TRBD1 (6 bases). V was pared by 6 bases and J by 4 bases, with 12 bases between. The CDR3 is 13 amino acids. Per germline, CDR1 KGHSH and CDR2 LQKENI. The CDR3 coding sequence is TGTGCCAGCTCCCGCGGACAGAGAGAGACCCAGTACTTC. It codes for CASSRGQRETQYF. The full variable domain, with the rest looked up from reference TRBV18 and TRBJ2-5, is NAGVMQNPRHLVRRRGQEARLRCSPMKGHSHVYWYRQLPEEGLKFMVYLQKENIIDESGMPKERFSAEFPKEGPSILRIQQVVRGDSAAYFCASSRGQRETQYFGPGTRLLVL.

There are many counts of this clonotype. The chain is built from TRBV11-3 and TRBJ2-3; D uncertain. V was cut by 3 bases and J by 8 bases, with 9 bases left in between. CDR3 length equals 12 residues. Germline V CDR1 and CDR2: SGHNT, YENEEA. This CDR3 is CASSFQQSTQYF. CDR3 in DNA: TGTGCCAGCAGCTTTCAACAGAGTACGCAGTATTTT.

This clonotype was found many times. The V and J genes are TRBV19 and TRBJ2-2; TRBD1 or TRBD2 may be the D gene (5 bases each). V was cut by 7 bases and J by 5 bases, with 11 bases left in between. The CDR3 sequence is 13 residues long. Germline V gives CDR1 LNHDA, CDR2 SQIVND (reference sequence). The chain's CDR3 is CASNNWGTGELFF. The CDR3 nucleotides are TGTGCCAGTAATAACTGGGGGACCGGGGAGCTGTTTTTT.

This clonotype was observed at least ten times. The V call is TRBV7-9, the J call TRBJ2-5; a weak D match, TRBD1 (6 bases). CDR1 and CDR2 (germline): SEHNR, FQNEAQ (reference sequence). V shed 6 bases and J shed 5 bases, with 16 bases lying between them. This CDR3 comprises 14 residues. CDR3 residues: CASRGTLGQETQYF. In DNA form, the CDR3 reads TGTGCCAGCAGGGGGACACTGGGGCAGGAGACCCAGTACTTC.

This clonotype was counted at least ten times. The CDR3 here is CASSLPRDQPQHF. The CDR3 DNA sequence: TGTGCCAGCAGCTTACCGAGAGATCAGCCCCAGCATTTT. The V gene is TRBV7-2, the J gene TRBJ1-5, with D unresolved. The CDR3 extends over 13 amino acids. The V gene lost 2 bases and the J gene lost 5 bases, with 7 bases spanning the gap. Germline CDR1 and CDR2: SGHTA and FQGNSA.

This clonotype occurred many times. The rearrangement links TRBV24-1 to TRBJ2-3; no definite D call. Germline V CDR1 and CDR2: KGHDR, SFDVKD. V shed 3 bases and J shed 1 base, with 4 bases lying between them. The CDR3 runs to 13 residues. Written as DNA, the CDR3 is TGTGCCACCAGTGATCACCGCACAGATACGCAGTATTTT. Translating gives CATSDHRTDTQYF.

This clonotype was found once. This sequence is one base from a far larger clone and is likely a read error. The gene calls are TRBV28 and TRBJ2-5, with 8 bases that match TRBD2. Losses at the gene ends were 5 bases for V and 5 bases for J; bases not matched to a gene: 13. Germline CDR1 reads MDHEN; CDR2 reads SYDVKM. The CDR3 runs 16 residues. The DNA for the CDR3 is TGTGCCAGCAGTGACCCCAGCAGCGGGAGAGAGGAGACCCAGTACTTC. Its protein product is CASSDPSSGREETQYF. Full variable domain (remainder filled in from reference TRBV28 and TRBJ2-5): DVKVTQSSRYLVKRTGEKVFLECVQDMDHENMFWYRQDPGLGLRLIYFSYDVKMKEKGDIPEGYSVSREKKERFSLILESASTNQTSMYLCASSDPSSGREETQYFGPGTRLLVL.

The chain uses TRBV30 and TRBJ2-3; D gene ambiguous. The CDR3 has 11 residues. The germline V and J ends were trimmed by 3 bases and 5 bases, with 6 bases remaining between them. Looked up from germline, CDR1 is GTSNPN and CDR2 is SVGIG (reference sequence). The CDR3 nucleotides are TGTGCCTGGAGGTATTTAGATACGCAGTATTTT. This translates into CAWRYLDTQYF.

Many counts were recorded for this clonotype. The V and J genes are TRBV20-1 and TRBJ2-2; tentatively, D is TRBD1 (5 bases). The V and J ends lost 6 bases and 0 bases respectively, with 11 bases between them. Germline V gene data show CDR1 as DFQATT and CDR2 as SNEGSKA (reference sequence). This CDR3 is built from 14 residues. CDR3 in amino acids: CSALRGPNTGELFF. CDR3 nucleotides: TGCAGTGCCTTAAGGGGTCCGAACACCGGGGAGCTGTTTTTT.

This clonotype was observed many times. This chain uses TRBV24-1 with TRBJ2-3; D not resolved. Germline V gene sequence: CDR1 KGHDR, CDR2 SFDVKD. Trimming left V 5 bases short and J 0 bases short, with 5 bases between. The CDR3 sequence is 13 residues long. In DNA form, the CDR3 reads TGTGCCACCAGTGTTTTCAGCACAGATACGCAGTATTTT. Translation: CATSVFSTDTQYF.

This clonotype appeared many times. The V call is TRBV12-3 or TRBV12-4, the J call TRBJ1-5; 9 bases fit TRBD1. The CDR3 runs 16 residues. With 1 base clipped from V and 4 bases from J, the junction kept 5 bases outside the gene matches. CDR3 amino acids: CASSLERGQGNQPQHF. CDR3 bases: TGTGCCAGCAGTTTAGAGAGGGGACAGGGAAATCAGCCCCAGCATTTT.

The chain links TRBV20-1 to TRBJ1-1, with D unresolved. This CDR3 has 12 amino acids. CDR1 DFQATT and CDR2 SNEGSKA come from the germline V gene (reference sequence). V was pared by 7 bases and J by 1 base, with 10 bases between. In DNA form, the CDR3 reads TGCAGTGTCAAACGGGGGAACACTGAAGCTTTCTTT. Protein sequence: CSVKRGNTEAFF.

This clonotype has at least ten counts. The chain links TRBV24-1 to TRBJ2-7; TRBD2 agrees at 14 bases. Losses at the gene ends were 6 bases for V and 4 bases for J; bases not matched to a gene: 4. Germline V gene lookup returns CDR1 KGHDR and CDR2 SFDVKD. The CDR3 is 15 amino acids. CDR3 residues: CATSSRTSGRYEQYF. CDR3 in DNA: TGTGCCACCAGTTCTAGGACTAGCGGGAGGTACGAGCAGTACTTC.

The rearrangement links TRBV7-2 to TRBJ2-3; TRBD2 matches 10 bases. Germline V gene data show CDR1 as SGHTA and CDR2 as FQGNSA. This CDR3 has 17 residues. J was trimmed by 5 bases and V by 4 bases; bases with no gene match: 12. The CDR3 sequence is CASSSELAGSLGDTQYF. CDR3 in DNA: TGTGCCAGCAGCTCGGAACTAGCGGGGTCCCTAGGAGATACGCAGTATTTT.

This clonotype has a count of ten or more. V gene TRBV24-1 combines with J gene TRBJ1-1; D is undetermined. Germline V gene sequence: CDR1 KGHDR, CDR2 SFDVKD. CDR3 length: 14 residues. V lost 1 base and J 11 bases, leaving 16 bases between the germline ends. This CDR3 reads CATSDFWVGFGAFF. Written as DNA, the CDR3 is TGTGCCACCAGTGATTTTTGGGTGGGATTCGGGGCTTTCTTT.